This T cell receptor beta chain is from a study of regulatory T cells in long-lasting Graves disease. Study details: By definition, persistent Graves' disease involved antithyroid drugs for over 5 years alongside positive TSH receptor antibodies. Overall study findings and caveats: Persistent disease preferred TRBV28, TRBJ1-2 and TRBJ2-5. Persistent Graves' patients possessed reduced TCR diversity relative to recently diagnosed ones.

Indicated time point: persistent/refractory GD, antithyroid drugs over 5 years with positive TRAb. PBMC RNA served as the TCR library source. In regard to this clonotype: What it recognizes is unknown.

V shed 5 bases, J shed 0 bases, and the junction held 10 bases outside the gene matches. CDR1 is MNHNS, CDR2 SASEGT, per germline. The CDR3 length is 17 residues. The TCR beta library used iRepertoire HTBI primers with Arm-PCR amplification of CDR3. Each CDR3 protein is one row after TCRdb ran MiXCR on the multiplex PCR reads. This table holds about 340,000 distinct CDR3 sequences, about 20% found once. The clonotype originates from a female donor with Graves disease. Material: peripheral blood mononuclear cells (PBMCs), obtained when the disease was refractory, from a patient treated with antithyroid drugs. This sequence joins TRBV6-1 and TRBJ1-5; 7 bases agree with TRBD1. The CDR3 coding sequence is TGTGCCAGCAGTACAAAACTACAGGGGCCTAGCAATCAGCCCCAGCATTTT. This gives the protein CASSTKLQGPSNQPQHF.